This is a list of T cell receptor beta chains from one sample in a study of blood T cell repertoires in COVID-19. Assay: immunoSEQ multiplex PCR; the TCRdb copy retains only in-frame clones and omits some. The repertoire includes around 300,000 clones, 85% to 90% of them detected once, and over 9% sits in the top ten. The sequenced material came from PBMCs or T cells enriched from blood (not recorded which). The receptors derive from a woman aged 30 to 39 who had recovered from COVID-19. Both conserved end residues are part of each CDR3. The D gene is left open where the match is weak. Size tells how often a clone was seen (once, few, many) or the class of an expanded clone, and some rows leave it out.

clone size | J gene | D gene | V gene | CDR3 length | CDR3 protein | CDR3 DNA
NA | TRBJ2-3 | NA | TRBV18 | 15 | CASSQTQVGTDTQYF | TGTGCCAGCTCACAAACTCAAGTCGGCACAGATACGCAGTATTTT
NA | TRBJ2-7 | NA | TRBV19 | 14 | CASSISRASYEQYF | TGTGCCAGTAGTATCTCCAGGGCCTCCTACGAGCAGTACTTC
NA | TRBJ2-2 | NA | TRBV4-1 | 16 | CASRPSILGGAGELFF | TGCGCCAGCAGACCAAGTATTTTAGGGGGAGCCGGGGAGCTGTTTTTT
NA | TRBJ2-2 | NA | TRBV11-3 | 15 | CASSLGQANTGELFF | TGTGCCAGCAGCTTAGGGCAGGCAAACACCGGGGAGCTGTTTTTT
NA | TRBJ2-7 | TRBD1 | TRBV5-8 | 16 | CASSTRTGTGYYEQYF | TGTGCCAGCAGCACAAGGACCGGGACAGGGTACTACGAGCAGTACTTC
NA | TRBJ1-1 | TRBD1 | TRBV7-9 | 15 | CASSTRTGLNTEAFF | TGTGCCAGCAGCACGCGGACAGGGCTAAACACTGAAGCTTTCTTT
once | TRBJ1-1 | NA | TRBV9 | 13 | CASSPRRDTEAFF | TGTGCCAGCAGCCCGCGTCGGGACACTGAAGCTTTCTTT
NA | TRBJ1-4 | NA | TRBV5-4 | 13 | CASSYRHEEKLFF | TGTGCCAGCAGCTACCGACATGAAGAAAAACTGTTTTTT
NA | TRBJ1-5 | TRBD1 | TRBV2 | 16 | CASSVAGGRGNQPQHF | TGTGCCAGCAGTGTGGCAGGGGGAAGGGGCAATCAGCCCCAGCATTTT
NA | TRBJ2-5 | TRBD1 | TRBV11-1 | 15 | CASSLRTGIQETQYF | TGTGCCAGCAGCCTACGGACAGGGATCCAAGAGACCCAGTACTTC
once | TRBJ1-3 | TRBD1 | TRBV9 | 16 | CASSETGTGSGNTIYF | TGTGCCAGCAGCGAGACCGGGACAGGCTCTGGAAACACCATATATTTT
NA | TRBJ2-3 | NA | TRBV19 | 15 | CASSVRSGSTDTQYF | TGTGCCAGTAGTGTACGAAGCGGGTCCACAGATACGCAGTATTTT
NA | TRBJ1-5 | NA | TRBV5-1 | 14 | CASSFGDYNQPQHF | TGCGCCAGCAGCTTTGGGGACTACAATCAGCCCCAGCATTTT
NA | TRBJ2-7 | TRBD1 | TRBV7-9 | 16 | CASSFGTGGILYEQYF | TGTGCCAGCAGCTTCGGGACAGGGGGTATCCTCTACGAGCAGTACTTC
once | TRBJ1-2 | NA | TRBV2 | 16 | CASSETITGYLYGYTF | TGTGCCAGCAGTGAAACAATTACAGGCTATCTCTATGGCTACACCTTC
NA | TRBJ2-1 | NA | TRBV29-1 | 12 | CSVPTGPPEEFF | TGCAGCGTTCCCACAGGACCTCCCGAGGAATTCTTC
NA | TRBJ1-2 | NA | TRBV4-3 | 13 | CASSQGGNYGYTF | TGCGCCAGCAGCCAAGGCGGCAACTATGGCTACACCTTC
NA | TRBJ1-2 | NA | TRBV7-9 | 16 | CASSRDPRRGDYGYTF | TGTGCCAGCAGCCGGGACCCCCGCCGGGGGGACTATGGCTACACCTTC